The present T cell receptor beta chain was sequenced within a study of cytomegalovirus exposure and HLA in healthy donors. Study-wide results and caveats: The classifier was said to identify cytomegalovirus status with high specificity and sensitivity. As a later analysis showed, a missense DCLRE1C variant was linked to trimming of TCR beta V- and J-genes. In vitro data verified three CMV-associated chains as specific for CMV antigens.

The PCR had 60 Vbeta and 13 Jbeta primers. Per the study methods: Later work found around 85 million unique TCR beta chains, with 9 million to 13 million shared. Profiling relied on immunoSEQ multiplex PCR, and the TCRdb table lists in-frame clones only, not all of them. V and J calls and clone size follow that table, whereas D and trimming were derived from the DNA. The table shows 100,000 or so clones, with 77% occurring only once. Worth noting for this clone: Antigen unknown.

The CDR3 length is 13 residues. Germline V gene data show CDR1 as SEHNR and CDR2 as FQNEAQ (reference sequence). Trimming pared 5 bases from V and 5 bases from J, leaving 12 bases between. The receptor's source is a man aged 35 to 55 in good health and CMV-seropositive. What was sequenced was PBMCs. This rearrangement joins TRBV7-9 to TRBJ2-5; possibly TRBD1 for D (6 bases). The chain's CDR3 is CASSARGLETQYF. The DNA for the CDR3 is TGTGCCAGCAGCGCTAGGGGGTTGGAGACCCAGTACTTC. The entire variable domain, with the rest obtained from reference TRBV7-9 and TRBJ2-5, is as follows: DTGVSQNPRHKITKRGQNVTFRCDPISEHNRLYWYRQTLGQGPEFLTYFQNEAQLEKSRLLSDRFSAERPKGSFSTLEIQRTEQGDSAMYLCASSARGLETQYFGPGTRLLVL.